This is a list of T cell receptor beta chains from one sample in a study of blood T cell repertoires in COVID-19. The data were produced by immunoSEQ multiplex PCR, yet TCRdb's version contains in-frame clones alone and is incomplete. In the table there are under 200,000 clones, about 80% of which are singletons. Sequencing input: peripheral blood. The origin of the receptors is a man in his 70s with active or convalescent COVID-19. Both conserved end residues are part of each CDR3. The D gene is left open where the match is weak. Rows may omit the clone size; those that give it use once, few, many or a size class.

clone size: .
J gene: TRBJ2-1
D gene: TRBD2
V gene: TRBV5-4
CDR3 DNA: TGTGCCAGCAGCTTGGTTTTAGCGGGGGGGGCCTACAATGAGCAGTTCTTC
CDR3 protein: CASSLVLAGGAYNEQFF

clone size: .
J gene: TRBJ2-3
D gene: TRBD2
V gene: TRBV28
CDR3 DNA: TGTGCCAGCACCCCCCAGGGAGCGGGAGGGACCACTAGCACAGATACGCAGTATTTT
CDR3 protein: CASTPQGAGGTTSTDTQYF

clone size: once
J gene: TRBJ1-6
D gene: TRBD1
V gene: TRBV4-1
CDR3 DNA: TGCGCCAGCAGCCAAATTTTCGGACAGGGAGACTCCTATAATTCACCCCTCCACTTT
CDR3 protein: CASSQIFGQGDSYNSPLHF

clone size: few
J gene: TRBJ1-1
D gene: .
V gene: TRBV7-2
CDR3 DNA: TGTGCCAGCAGCGCCTCGGGGGGCGCCACTGAAGCTTTCTTT
CDR3 protein: CASSASGGATEAFF

clone size: .
J gene: TRBJ2-1
D gene: TRBD2
V gene: TRBV18
CDR3 DNA: TGTGCCAGCTCACCACTCGGCGGGAGAGGGTCCTACAATGAGCAGTTCTTC
CDR3 protein: CASSPLGGRGSYNEQFF

clone size: .
J gene: TRBJ2-1
D gene: TRBD2
V gene: TRBV2
CDR3 DNA: TGTGCCAGCAGCTTTAGCGGGGATAGTGAGCAGTTCTTC
CDR3 protein: CASSFSGDSEQFF

clone size: .
J gene: TRBJ2-2
D gene: TRBD2
V gene: TRBV4-2
CDR3 DNA: TGTGCCAGCAGCCAAGCTCAAAGCGGGAGTTTGACCGGGGAGCTGTTTTTT
CDR3 protein: CASSQAQSGSLTGELFF

clone size: .
J gene: TRBJ2-7
D gene: TRBD2
V gene: TRBV10-1
CDR3 DNA: TGCGCCAGCAGTGAGTCGAAGCTAGCGGGTGTGCAGTACTTC
CDR3 protein: CASSESKLAGVQYF

clone size: .
J gene: TRBJ2-5
D gene: TRBD2
V gene: TRBV5-5
CDR3 DNA: TGTGCCAGCAGCCCTGGGGGGGGGAACCAAGAGACCCAGTACTTC
CDR3 protein: CASSPGGGNQETQYF

clone size: .
J gene: TRBJ1-2
D gene: .
V gene: TRBV4-1
CDR3 DNA: TGCGCCAGCAGCCAAGGGGGTGGACTTAACTATGGCTACACCTTC
CDR3 protein: CASSQGGGLNYGYTF

clone size: few
J gene: TRBJ1-2
D gene: TRBD1
V gene: TRBV7-9
CDR3 DNA: TGTGCCAGCTCAGGGGGCTATGGCTACACCTTC
CDR3 protein: CASSGGYGYTF

clone size: .
J gene: TRBJ1-2
D gene: .
V gene: TRBV2
CDR3 DNA: TGTGCCAGCACTTTACAGGGAGAGGACTATGGCTACACCTTC
CDR3 protein: CASTLQGEDYGYTF

clone size: .
J gene: TRBJ2-2
D gene: TRBD2
V gene: TRBV6-2/TRBV6-3
CDR3 DNA: TGTGCCAGCAGCTATCCGGGAGGTAACACCGGGGAGCTGTTTTTT
CDR3 protein: CASSYPGGNTGELFF

clone size: .
J gene: TRBJ2-7
D gene: TRBD1
V gene: TRBV5-1
CDR3 DNA: TGCGCCAGCAGACATGACAGGGTAGCGAGAGAGCAGTACTTC
CDR3 protein: CASRHDRVAREQYF

clone size: .
J gene: TRBJ2-1
D gene: TRBD1
V gene: TRBV30
CDR3 DNA: TGTGCCTCGGACAGGGAGAATGAGCAGTTCTTC
CDR3 protein: CASDRENEQFF

clone size: .
J gene: TRBJ1-3
D gene: TRBD1
V gene: TRBV7-2
CDR3 DNA: TGTGCCAGCAGCCGCGACAGGGCCTCTGGAAACACCATATATTTT
CDR3 protein: CASSRDRASGNTIYF